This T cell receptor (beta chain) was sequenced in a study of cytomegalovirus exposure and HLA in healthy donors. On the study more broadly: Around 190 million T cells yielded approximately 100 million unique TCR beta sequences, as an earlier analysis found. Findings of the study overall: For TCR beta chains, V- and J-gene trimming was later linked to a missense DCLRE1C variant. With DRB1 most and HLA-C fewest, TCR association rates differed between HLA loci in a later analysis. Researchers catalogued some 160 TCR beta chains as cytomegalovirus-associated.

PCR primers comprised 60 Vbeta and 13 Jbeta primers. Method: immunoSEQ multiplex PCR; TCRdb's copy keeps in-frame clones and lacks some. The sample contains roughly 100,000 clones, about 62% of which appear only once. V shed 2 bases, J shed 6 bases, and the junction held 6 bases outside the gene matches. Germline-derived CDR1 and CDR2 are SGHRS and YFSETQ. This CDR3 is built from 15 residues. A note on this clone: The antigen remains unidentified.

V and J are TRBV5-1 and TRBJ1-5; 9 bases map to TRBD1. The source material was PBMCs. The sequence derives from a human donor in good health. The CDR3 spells CASSLRTGEGQPQHF. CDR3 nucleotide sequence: TGCGCCAGCAGCTTACGGACAGGGGAGGGTCAGCCCCAGCATTTT.